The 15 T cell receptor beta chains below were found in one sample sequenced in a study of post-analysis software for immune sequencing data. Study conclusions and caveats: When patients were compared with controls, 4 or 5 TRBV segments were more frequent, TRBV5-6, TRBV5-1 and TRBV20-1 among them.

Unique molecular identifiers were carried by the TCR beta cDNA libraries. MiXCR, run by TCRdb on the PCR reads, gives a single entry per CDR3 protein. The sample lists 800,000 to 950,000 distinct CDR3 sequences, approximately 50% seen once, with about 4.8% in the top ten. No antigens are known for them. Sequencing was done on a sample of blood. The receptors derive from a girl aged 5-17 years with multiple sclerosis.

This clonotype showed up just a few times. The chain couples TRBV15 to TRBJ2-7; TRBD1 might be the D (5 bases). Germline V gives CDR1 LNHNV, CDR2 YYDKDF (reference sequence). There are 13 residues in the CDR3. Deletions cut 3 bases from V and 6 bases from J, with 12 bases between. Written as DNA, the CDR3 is TGTGCCACCAGCAGTGGGCAGGGCGGCGAGCAGTACTTC. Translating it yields CATSSGQGGEQYF.

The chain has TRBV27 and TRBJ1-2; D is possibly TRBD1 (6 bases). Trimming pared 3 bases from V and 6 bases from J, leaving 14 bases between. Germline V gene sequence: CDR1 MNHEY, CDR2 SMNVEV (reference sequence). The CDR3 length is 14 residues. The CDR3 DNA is TGTGCCAGCAGTTTGACAGGAGGTGTGCATGGCTACACCTTC. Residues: CASSLTGGVHGYTF.

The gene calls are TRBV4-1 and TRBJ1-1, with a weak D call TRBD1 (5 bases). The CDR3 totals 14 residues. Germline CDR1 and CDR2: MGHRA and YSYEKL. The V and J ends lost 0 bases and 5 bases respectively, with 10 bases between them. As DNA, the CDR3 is TGCGCCAGCAGCCAAGAAGTGAGGGGTACTGAAGCTTTCTTT. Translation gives CASSQEVRGTEAFF.

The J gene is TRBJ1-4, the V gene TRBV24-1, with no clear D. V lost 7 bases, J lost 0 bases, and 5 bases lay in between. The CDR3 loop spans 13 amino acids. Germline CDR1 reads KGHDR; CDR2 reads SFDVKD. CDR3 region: CATSSATNEKLFF. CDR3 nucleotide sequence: TGTGCCACCAGCTCAGCAACTAATGAAAAACTGTTTTTT.

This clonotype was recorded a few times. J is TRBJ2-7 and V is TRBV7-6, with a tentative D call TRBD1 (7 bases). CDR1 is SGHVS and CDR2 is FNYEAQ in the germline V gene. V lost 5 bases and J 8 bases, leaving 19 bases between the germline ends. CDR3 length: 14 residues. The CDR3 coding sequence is TGTGCCAGCAGCCCAGGAGGGACAGCGAGTAAGCAGTACTTC. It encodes CASSPGGTASKQYF.

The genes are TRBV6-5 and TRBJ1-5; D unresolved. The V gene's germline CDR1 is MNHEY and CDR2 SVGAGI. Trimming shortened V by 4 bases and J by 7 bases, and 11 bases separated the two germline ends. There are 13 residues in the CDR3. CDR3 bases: TGTGCCAGCAGTTCCTTCCTGAGGCAGCCCCAGCATTTT. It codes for CASSSFLRQPQHF.

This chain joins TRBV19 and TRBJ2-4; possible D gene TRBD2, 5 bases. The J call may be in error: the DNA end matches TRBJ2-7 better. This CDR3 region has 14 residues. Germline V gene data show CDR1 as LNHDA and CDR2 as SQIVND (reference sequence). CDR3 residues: CASSTLLEGNEQYF. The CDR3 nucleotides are TGTGCCAGTAGTACCCTACTAGAGGGTAACGAGCAGTACTTC.

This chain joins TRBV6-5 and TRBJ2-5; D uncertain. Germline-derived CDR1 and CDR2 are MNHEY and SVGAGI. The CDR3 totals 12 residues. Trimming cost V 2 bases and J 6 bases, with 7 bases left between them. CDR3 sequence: CASSYDGKTQYF. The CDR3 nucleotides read TGTGCCAGCAGTTACGATGGGAAGACCCAGTACTTC.

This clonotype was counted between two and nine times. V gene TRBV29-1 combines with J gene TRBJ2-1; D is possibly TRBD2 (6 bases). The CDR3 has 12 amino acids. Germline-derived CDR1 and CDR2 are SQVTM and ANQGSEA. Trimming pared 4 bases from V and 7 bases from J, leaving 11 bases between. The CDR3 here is CSVAPGGNEQFF. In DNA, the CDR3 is TGCAGCGTTGCTCCTGGGGGGAATGAGCAGTTCTTC.

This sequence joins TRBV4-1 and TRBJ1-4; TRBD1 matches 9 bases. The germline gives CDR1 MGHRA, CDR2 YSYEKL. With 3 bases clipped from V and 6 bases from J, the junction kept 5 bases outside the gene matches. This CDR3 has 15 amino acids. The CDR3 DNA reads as TGCGCCAGCAGCCAGCCGGGACAGGGAGATGAAAAACTGTTTTTT. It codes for CASSQPGQGDEKLFF.

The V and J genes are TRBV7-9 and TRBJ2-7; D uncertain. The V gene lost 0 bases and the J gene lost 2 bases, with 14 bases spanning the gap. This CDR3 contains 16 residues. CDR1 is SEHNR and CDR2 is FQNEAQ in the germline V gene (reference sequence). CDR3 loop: CASSLAPSGPTYEQYF. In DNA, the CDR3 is TGTGCCAGCAGCTTAGCCCCATCCGGGCCCACCTACGAGCAGTACTTC.

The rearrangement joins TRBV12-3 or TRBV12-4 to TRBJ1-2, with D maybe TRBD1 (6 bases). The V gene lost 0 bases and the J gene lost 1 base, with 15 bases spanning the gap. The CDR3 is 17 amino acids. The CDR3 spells CASSLARPSGVNYGYTF. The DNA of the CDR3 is TGTGCCAGCAGTTTAGCGCGTCCCTCAGGGGTTAACTATGGCTACACCTTC.

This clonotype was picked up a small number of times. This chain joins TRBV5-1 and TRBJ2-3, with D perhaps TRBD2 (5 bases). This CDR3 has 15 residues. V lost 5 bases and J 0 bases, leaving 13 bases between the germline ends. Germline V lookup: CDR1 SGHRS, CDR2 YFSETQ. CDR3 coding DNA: TGCGCCAGCAGGCCAGCGGACCTCAGCACAGATACGCAGTATTTT. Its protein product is CASRPADLSTDTQYF.

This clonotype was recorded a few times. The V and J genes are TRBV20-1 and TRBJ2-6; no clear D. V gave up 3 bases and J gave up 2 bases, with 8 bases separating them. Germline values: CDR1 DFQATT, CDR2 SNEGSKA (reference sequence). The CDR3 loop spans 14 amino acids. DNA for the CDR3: TGCAGTGCTAGGAGTGCAACTGGGGCCAACGTCCTGACTTTC. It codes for CSARSATGANVLTF.

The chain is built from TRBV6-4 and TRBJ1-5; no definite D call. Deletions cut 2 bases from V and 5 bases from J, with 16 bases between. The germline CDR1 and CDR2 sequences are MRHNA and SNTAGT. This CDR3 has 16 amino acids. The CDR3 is CASSDPGCPRDQPQHF. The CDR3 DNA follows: TGTGCCAGCAGTGACCCGGGATGCCCTCGGGATCAGCCCCAGCATTTT.